This is a list of T cell receptor beta chains from one sample in a study of cytomegalovirus exposure and HLA in healthy donors. Assay: immunoSEQ multiplex PCR; the TCRdb copy retains only in-frame clones and omits some. The repertoire has some 130,000 clones, roughly 83% of them found once; the top ten carry over 0.95%. Sequencing used PBMCs. These receptors were taken from a girl aged 2-15 years in good health and CMV-seronegative. CDR3s include the opening cysteine and the closing phenylalanine or tryptophan.

V | CDR3
TRBV30 | CAWSQGTGGYEQYF
TRBV28 | CATIEPFRAEAFF
TRBV19 | CASSTQGINEKLFF
TRBV7-9 | CASSTYRDKDYNEQFF
TRBV7-2 | CASSQTPGHIQETQYF
TRBV7-8 | CASSPRDRINANYGYTF
TRBV18 | CASSPPSRPNSYEQYF
TRBV18 | CASSQSQGNTEAFF
TRBV4-3 | CASSQGQGQGAWYGYTF
TRBV10-2 | CASSLNRHRSYEQYF
TRBV5-8 | CASSFKGQGADTQYF
TRBV5-1 | CASSLNRGTSQHEQFF
TRBV2 | CASSDIGLPCTF
TRBV10-3 | CAISESGWKEQYF
TRBV5-1 | CASSPGTSGYEQYF
TRBV27 | CASSSIFRGWGELNTEAFF
TRBV14 | CASSLTGGAVEAFF
TRBV30 | CAWSGRTALSFYGYTF
TRBV7-9 | CASSLVHPASGEVGNEQFF
TRBV29-1 | CSVGLEKYEQYF
TRBV10-3 | CAISETDMNTEAFF
TRBV9 | CASGTDYGYTF
TRBV30 | CACSKGGVGTGELFF
TRBV4-1 | CASSQAPEETQYF
TRBV5-5 | CASSFRGGNTEAFF
TRBV4-1 | CASSRSPGQGLEAFF
TRBV13 | CASSSHIQGASSYEQYF
TRBV15 | CATSRSRDYSRSEYF
TRBV30 | CAWKIGTRFPNYGYTF
TRBV7-2 | CASSPGTSGGHSTDTQYF
TRBV28 | CASRRPGLSGRYYNEQFF
TRBV15 | CATSRGSGGDPRGEQYF
TRBV7-9 | CASSHRDNRVVGYTF
TRBV5-1 | CASSPRGAGDGYTF
TRBV6-5 | CASSLRGKHNEQFF
TRBV4-3 | CASSQDLGRGFYEQYF
TRBV11-3 | CASSWDRAATEAFF
TRBV6-5 | CASSYGGGNTEAFF
TRBV28 | CASSYYQGKETQYF
TRBV7-8 | CASRGTFTDTQYF
TRBV19 | CASSIDDMPAGELFF
TRBV30 | CAWSPGTGELFF
TRBV11-2 | CASSLDITGLGNNSPLHF
TRBV2 | CASSVGGSTDTQYF
TRBV29-1 | CSANKGLSGTGELFF
TRBV5-1 | CASSLVRSGSDGDTQYF
TRBV4-2 | CASSQTRDRANTGELFF
TRBV5-6 | CASSLLQTSGGQETQYF
TRBV29-1 | CSVDTGTGELFF
TRBV5-8 | CASEFGTVGYEQYF
TRBV2 | CASRQIAGYTDTQYF
TRBV30 | CAWSTGRYGYTF
TRBV19 | CASILTPNTEAFF